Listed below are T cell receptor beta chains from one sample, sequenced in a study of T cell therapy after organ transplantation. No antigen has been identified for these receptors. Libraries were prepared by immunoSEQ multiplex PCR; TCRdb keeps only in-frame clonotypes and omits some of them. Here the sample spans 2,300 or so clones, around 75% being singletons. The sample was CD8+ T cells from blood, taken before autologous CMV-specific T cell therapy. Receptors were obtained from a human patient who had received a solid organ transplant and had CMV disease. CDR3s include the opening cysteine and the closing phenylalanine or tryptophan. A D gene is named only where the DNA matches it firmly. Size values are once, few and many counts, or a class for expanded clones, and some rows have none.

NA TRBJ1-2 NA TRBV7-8 CASSPRTALNYGYTF TGTGCCAGCAGCCCTCGCACAGCCCTTAACTATGGCTACACCTTC
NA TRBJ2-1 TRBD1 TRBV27 CASSSQGVPYNEQFF TGTGCCAGCAGTTCTCAGGGGGTTCCCTACAATGAGCAGTTCTTC
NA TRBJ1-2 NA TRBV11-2 CASSSRGATYGYTF TGTGCCAGCAGCTCCCGCGGGGCTACCTATGGCTACACCTTC
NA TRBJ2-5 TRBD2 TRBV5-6 CASSPPTKREDQETQYF TGTGCCAGCAGCCCCCCTACTAAGCGGGAGGACCAAGAGACCCAGTACTTC
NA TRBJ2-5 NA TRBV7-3 CASSITGTTGTQYF TGTGCCAGCAGCATAACCGGGACCACGGGGACCCAGTACTTC
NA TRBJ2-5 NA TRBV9 CASSSPKGGEQETQYF TGTGCCAGCAGCTCTCCCAAGGGGGGCGAACAAGAGACCCAGTACTTC
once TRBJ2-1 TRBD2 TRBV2 CASSTIFSGRQPYNEQFF TGTGCCAGCAGCACCATTTTTAGCGGGAGGCAACCCTACAATGAGCAGTTCTTC
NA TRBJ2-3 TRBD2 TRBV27 CASSGGGSTDTQYF TGTGCCAGCAGCGGGGGGGGTAGCACAGATACGCAGTATTTT
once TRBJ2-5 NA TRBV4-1 CASSQSGGPIQETQYF TGCGCCAGCAGCCAAAGTGGGGGGCCCATCCAAGAGACCCAGTACTTC
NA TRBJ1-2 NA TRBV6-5 CASKNAGGYTF TGTGCCAGCAAAAACGCGGGTGGCTACACCTTC
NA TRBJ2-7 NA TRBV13 CASSSGTNTYEQYF TGTGCCAGCAGCTCTGGGACAAATACCTACGAGCAGTACTTC
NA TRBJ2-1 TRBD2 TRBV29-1 CSVRREGHEQFF TGCAGCGTTAGACGGGAGGGCCACGAGCAGTTCTTC
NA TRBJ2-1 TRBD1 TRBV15 CATSRDLTGGNEQFF TGTGCCACCAGCAGAGATCTGACAGGGGGAAATGAGCAGTTCTTC
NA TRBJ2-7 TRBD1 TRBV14 CASSQRKVGQGSYEQYF TGTGCCAGCAGCCAAAGAAAGGTCGGACAGGGGAGTTACGAGCAGTACTTC
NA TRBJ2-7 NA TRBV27 CASSSWTVSGYEQYF TGTGCCAGCAGTTCCTGGACCGTTTCCGGCTACGAGCAGTACTTC
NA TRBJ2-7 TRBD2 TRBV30 CAWSEGLAGRSYEQYF TGTGCCTGGAGTGAAGGACTAGCGGGCCGTTCCTACGAGCAGTACTTC
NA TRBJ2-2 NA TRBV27 CASSLITARDTGELFF TGTGCCAGCAGTTTAATAACCGCGCGCGACACCGGGGAGCTGTTTTTT
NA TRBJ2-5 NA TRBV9 CASSVGTVQETQYF TGTGCCAGCAGCGTAGGTACAGTTCAAGAGACCCAGTACTTC
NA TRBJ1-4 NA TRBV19 CASSIGSATNEKLFF TGTGCCAGTAGTATAGGCTCTGCAACTAATGAAAAACTGTTTTTT
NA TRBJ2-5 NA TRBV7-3 CASSPMTRVETQYF TGTGCCAGCAGCCCCATGACACGGGTCGAGACCCAGTACTTC
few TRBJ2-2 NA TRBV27 CASSFSNTGELFF TGTGCCAGCAGTTTCTCGAACACCGGGGAGCTGTTTTTT
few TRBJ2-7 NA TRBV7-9 CASSLEVGVDYEQYF TGTGCCAGCAGCTTAGAGGTCGGGGTCGACTACGAGCAGTACTTC
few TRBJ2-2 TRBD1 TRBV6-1 CASRPGVGGNGELFF TGTGCCAGCAGGCCAGGGGTAGGGGGCAACGGGGAGCTGTTTTTT
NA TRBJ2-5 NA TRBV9 CASSVGGQETQYF TGTGCCAGCAGCGTAGGCGGACAAGAGACCCAGTACTTC
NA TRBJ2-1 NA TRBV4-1 CASSQGQVYNEQFF TGCGCCAGCAGCCAAGGCCAGGTCTACAATGAGCAGTTCTTC
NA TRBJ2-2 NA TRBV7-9 CASTTVNTGELFF TGTGCCAGCACGACTGTGAACACCGGGGAGCTGTTTTTT
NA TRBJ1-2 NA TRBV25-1 CASSPLGGEENYGYTF TGTGCCAGCAGCCCACTAGGGGGGGAGGAGAACTATGGCTACACCTTC
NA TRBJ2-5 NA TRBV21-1 CASSSEGPKETQYF TGTGCCAGCAGTTCCGAGGGTCCTAAAGAGACCCAGTACTTC
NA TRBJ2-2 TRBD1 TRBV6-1 CAGRPGVGGNGELFF TGTGCCGGCAGGCCAGGGGTAGGGGGCAACGGGGAGCTGTTTTTT
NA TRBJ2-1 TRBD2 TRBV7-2 CASSLGTPGGPGDEQFF TGTGCCAGCAGCTTAGGGACACCGGGAGGGCCGGGTGATGAGCAGTTCTTC
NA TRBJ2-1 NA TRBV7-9 CAVGSTAYNEQFF TGTGCCGTTGGGAGTACCGCATACAATGAGCAGTTCTTC
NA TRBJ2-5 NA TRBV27 CASSFGVGETQYF TGTGCCAGCAGTTTTGGGGTGGGAGAGACCCAGTACTTC
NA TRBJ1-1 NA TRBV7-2 CASSLGIRGAFF TGTGCCAGCAGCTTAGGCATCAGGGGAGCTTTCTTT
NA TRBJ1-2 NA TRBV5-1 CASSLGRPGDLTNFYGYTF TGCGCCAGCAGCTTGGGACGCCCGGGGGACCTAACCAACTTCTATGGCTACACCTTC
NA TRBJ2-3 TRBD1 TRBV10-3 CAISPGQAGQAPSADTQYF TGTGCCATCAGCCCCGGACAGGCGGGCCAGGCACCATCCGCAGATACGCAGTATTTT
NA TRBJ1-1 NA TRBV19 CASSITSLLNTEAFF TGTGCCAGTAGTATAACCTCACTCTTGAACACTGAAGCTTTCTTT
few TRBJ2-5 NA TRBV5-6 CASSPTSGTPRETQYF TGTGCCAGCAGCCCAACCTCTGGGACACCGAGGGAGACCCAGTACTTC
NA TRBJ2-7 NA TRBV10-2 CASSDNRFPYEQYF TGCGCCAGCAGTGATAATAGATTTCCCTACGAGCAGTACTTC
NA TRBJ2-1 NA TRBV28 CASSLSASNEQFF TGTGCCAGCAGTTTATCAGCCAGTAATGAGCAGTTCTTC
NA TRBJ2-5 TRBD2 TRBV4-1 CASSQDPSGLQETQYF TGCGCCAGCAGCCAAGATCCTAGCGGGCTGCAAGAGACCCAGTACTTC
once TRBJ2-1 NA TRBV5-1 CASSNPLGSNEQFF TGCGCCAGCAGCAACCCACTGGGGAGCAATGAGCAGTTCTTC
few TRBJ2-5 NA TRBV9 CASSVDGTPQETQYF TGTGCCAGCAGCGTAGATGGGACACCCCAAGAGACCCAGTACTTC
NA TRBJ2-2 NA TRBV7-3 CASSLGPNGELFF TGTGCCAGCAGCTTAGGGCCTAACGGGGAGCTGTTTTTT
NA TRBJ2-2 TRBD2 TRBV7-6 CASSKTSGRPRGELFF TGTGCCAGCAGCAAGACTAGCGGGAGGCCCCGCGGGGAGCTGTTTTTT
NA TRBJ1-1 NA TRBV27 CASSTWTGTEAFF TGTGCCAGCAGTACTTGGACGGGGACTGAAGCTTTCTTT
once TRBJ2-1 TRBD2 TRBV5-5 CASSPGLANEQFF TGTGCCAGCAGCCCGGGACTAGCCAATGAGCAGTTCTTC
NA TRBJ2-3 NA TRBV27 CASSLKVASTDTQYF TGTGCCAGCAGTTTGAAGGTAGCTAGCACAGATACGCAGTATTTT
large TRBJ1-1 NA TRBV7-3 CASSLELNTEAFF TGTGCCAGCAGCTTAGAACTGAACACTGAAGCTTTCTTT
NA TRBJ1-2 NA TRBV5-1 CASTFGTAFGYTF TGCGCCAGCACCTTCGGGACGGCCTTTGGCTACACCTTC
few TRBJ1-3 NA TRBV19 CASSISGISGNTIYF TGTGCCAGTAGTATATCAGGAATCTCTGGAAACACCATATATTTT
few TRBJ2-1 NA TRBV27 CASSLSQNNEQFF TGTGCCAGCAGTTTATCCCAGAACAATGAGCAGTTCTTC
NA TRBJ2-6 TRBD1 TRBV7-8 CASSFLDRSFSGANVLTF TGTGCCAGCAGCTTTTTGGACAGGTCCTTCTCTGGGGCCAACGTCCTGACTTTC
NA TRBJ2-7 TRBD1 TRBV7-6 CASSLVTGGSYEQYF TGTGCCAGCAGCTTAGTTACAGGGGGCTCCTACGAGCAGTACTTC